Only one count was recorded for the clone carrying this T cell receptor beta chain. The table came from immunoSEQ multiplex PCR; TCRdb's copy has only in-frame clones and leaves some out. Seen here are about 58,000 clones, over 70% observed once, and the top ten hold roughly 5.3%. The source of the sample is a study of blood T cell repertoires in COVID-19. As for the study in general: The United States, Italy and Spain supplied acute and convalescent COVID-19 samples. The cDNA or gDNA used as material had been derived from T cells, B-cell-depleted T cells, or PBMCs.

V gave up 6 bases and J gave up 7 bases, with 12 bases separating them. The germline gives CDR1 ENHRY, CDR2 SYGVKD. There are 12 residues in the CDR3. Sequenced material: peripheral blood. The V gene is TRBV10-3, the J gene TRBJ1-2, with a tentative D call TRBD1 (6 bases). This sequence originates from a human donor in a cohort sampled during active COVID-19. CDR3 region: CAISKGHPGYTF. DNA of the CDR3: TGTGCCATCAGCAAGGGACATCCTGGCTACACCTTC.